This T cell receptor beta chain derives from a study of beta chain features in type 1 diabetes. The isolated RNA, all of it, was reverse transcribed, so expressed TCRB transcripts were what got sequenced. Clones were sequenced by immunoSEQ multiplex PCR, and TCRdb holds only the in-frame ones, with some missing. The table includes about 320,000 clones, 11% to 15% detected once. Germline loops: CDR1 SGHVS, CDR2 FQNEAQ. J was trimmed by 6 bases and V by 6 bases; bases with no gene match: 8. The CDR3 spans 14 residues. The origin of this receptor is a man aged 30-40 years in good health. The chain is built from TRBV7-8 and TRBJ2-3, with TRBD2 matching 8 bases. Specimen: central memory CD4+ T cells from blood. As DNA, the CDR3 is TGTGCCAGCAGTTTGGGGACTAGAGGGGATACGCAGTATTTT. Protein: CASSLGTRGDTQYF.